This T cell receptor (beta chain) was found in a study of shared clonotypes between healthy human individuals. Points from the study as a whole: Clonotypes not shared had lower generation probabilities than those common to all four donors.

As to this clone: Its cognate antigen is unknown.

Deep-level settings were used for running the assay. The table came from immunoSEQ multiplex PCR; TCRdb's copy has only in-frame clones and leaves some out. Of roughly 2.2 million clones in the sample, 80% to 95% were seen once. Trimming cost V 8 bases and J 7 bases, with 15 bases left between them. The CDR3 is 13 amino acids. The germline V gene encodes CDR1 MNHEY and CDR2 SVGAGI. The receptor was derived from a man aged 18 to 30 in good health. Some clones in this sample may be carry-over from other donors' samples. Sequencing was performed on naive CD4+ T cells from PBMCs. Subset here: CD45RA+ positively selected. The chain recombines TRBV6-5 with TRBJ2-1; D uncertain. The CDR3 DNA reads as TGTGCCAGCCGACTGAGAGATACTAATGAGCAGTTCTTC. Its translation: CASRLRDTNEQFF.